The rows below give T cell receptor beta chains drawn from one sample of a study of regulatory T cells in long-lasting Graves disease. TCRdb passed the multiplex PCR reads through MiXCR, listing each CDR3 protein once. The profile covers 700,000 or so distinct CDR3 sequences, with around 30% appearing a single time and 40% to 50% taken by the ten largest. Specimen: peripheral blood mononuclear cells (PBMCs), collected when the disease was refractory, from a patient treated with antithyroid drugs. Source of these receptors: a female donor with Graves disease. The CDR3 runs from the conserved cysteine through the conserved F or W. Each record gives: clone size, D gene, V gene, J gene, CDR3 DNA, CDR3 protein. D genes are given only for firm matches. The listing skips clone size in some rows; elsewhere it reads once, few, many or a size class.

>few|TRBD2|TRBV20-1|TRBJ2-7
TGCAGTGCTAGAGTAGGGGGACTAGCGGGAGTTGAGCAGTACTTC
CSARVGGLAGVEQYF
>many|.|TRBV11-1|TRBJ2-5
TGTGCCAGCAGCCTCGGCTTGGTAGCGGCTTTCGAGACCCAGTACTTC
CASSLGLVAAFETQYF
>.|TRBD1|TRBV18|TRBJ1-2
TGTGCCAGCTCACCGGGACAGGGGACCATTGGCTACACCTTC
CASSPGQGTIGYTF
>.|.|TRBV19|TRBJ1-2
TGTGCCAGTAGTATCTCGCAGGGTCGAGGCTACACCTTC
CASSISQGRGYTF
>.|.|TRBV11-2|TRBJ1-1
TGTGCCAGCAGCTGGAGAGGGTCTGAAGCTTTCTTT
CASSWRGSEAFF
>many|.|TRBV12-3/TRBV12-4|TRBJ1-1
TGTGCCAGCAGTTTAACGAGCACTGAAGCTTTCTTT
CASSLTSTEAFF
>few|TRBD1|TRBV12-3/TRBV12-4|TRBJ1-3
TGTGCCAGCATCACCGGGACAGGAGTTAACGGAAACACCATATATTTT
CASITGTGVNGNTIYF
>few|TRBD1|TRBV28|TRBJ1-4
TGTGCCAGCAGTCTCCGGACAGGGCGGATGTTTTTT
CASSLRTGRMFF
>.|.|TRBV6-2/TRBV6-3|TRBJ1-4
TGTGCCAGCAGTAGTCAAGTGGGTGAAAAACTGTTTTTT
CASSSQVGEKLFF
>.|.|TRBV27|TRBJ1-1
TGTGCCAGCAGTTTAGAACCGTATGAACCTCCGGTGGCTCGGGCTTTCTTT
CASSLEPYEPPVARAFF
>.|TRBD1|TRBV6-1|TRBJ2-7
TGTGCCAGCGGACCCGGGACAGCCTACGAGCAGTACTTC
CASGPGTAYEQYF
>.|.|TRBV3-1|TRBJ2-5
TGTGCCAGCAGCCAACGAACTAGACAGGAGACCCAGTACTTC
CASSQRTRQETQYF
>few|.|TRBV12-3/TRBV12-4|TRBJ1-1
TGTGCCAGCAGTTTAGCCGCCGTGGGCACTGAAGCTTTCTTT
CASSLAAVGTEAFF
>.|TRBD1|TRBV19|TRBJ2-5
TGTGCCAGTAGTACCAGGGACAGGGGAGGCCAAGAGACCCAGTACTTC
CASSTRDRGGQETQYF
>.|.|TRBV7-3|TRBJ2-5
TGTGCCAGCAGCTTAAGAGGACAGTGGGGGGAGACCCAGTACTTC
CASSLRGQWGETQYF
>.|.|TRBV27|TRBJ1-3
TGTGCCAGCAGTTTATCGAGACCAGCCTCTGGAAACACCATATATTTT
CASSLSRPASGNTIYF
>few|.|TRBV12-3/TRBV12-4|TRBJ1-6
TGTGCCAGCAGTTTAGGGGTGGCACCCCTCCACTTT
CASSLGVAPLHF
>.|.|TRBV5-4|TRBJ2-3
TGTGCCAGCAGACCGGGACCCCTTGGCACAGATACGCAGTATTTT
CASRPGPLGTDTQYF
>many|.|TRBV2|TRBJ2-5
TGTGCCAGCCACCGCGGACCACAAGAGACCCAGTACTTC
CASHRGPQETQYF
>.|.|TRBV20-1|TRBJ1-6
TGCAGTGCTAGCCCTCCGGGACTCCAGGTGTCACCCCTCCACTTT
CSASPPGLQVSPLHF
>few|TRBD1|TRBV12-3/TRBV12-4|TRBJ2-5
TGTGCCAGCAGGCCGACAGGGGTCCAAGAGACCCAGTACTTC
CASRPTGVQETQYF
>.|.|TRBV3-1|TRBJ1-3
TGTGCCAGCACCTATAGGGTCTCTGGAAACACCATATATTTT
CASTYRVSGNTIYF
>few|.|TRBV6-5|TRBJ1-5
TGTGCCAGCAGTTACAGAGAAAATCAGCCCCAGCATTTT
CASSYRENQPQHF
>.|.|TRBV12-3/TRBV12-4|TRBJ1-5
TGTGCCAGCAGTTTAGCAGGGTGGGAAAATCAGCCCCAGCATTTT
CASSLAGWENQPQHF
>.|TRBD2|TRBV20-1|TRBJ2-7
TGCAGTGCTCCAGACCGACTAGCGGGAACAGCGGTCGAGCAGTACTTC
CSAPDRLAGTAVEQYF
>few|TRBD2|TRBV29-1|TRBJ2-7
TGCAGCGTTCAACTAGCGGCCGCCCCCTACGAGCAGTACTTC
CSVQLAAAPYEQYF
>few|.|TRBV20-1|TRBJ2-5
TGCAGTGCTAGCCCCGACGCTCAGACCCAGTACTTC
CSASPDAQTQYF
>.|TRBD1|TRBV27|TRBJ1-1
TGTGCCAGCAGTCTTCGACAGGGGACGAACACTGAAGCTTTCTTT
CASSLRQGTNTEAFF
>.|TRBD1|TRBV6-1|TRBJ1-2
TGTGCCAGCACTTCATCCACCGGGACAGGGGGCTCTGGCTACACCTTC
CASTSSTGTGGSGYTF
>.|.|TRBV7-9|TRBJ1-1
TGTGCCAGCAGCTCGATCGGGTTTCAGAACACTGAAGCTTTCTTT
CASSSIGFQNTEAFF
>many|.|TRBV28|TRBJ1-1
TGTGCCAGCAGCCTGACGGTGGGCCGGATTGAAGCTTTCTTT
CASSLTVGRIEAFF
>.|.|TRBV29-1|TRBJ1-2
TGCAGCGTTGAGGAGAGTCGGGTCTATGGCTACACCTTC
CSVEESRVYGYTF
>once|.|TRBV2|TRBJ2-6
TGTGCCAGCAGTGAGCCTGGGGCCAACGTCCTGACTTTC
CASSEPGANVLTF
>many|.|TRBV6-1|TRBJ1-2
TGTGCCAGCAGCCAGAGTACAGGCTGGGGCTACACCTTC
CASSQSTGWGYTF
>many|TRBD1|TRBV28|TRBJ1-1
TGTGCCAGCCTTACAGGGGAGGGTTCGGGCACTGAAGCTTTCTTT
CASLTGEGSGTEAFF
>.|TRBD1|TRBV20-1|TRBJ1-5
TGCAGTGCTAGGGACAGGGCCCGTCAGCCCCAGCATTTT
CSARDRARQPQHF
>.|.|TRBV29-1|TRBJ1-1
TGCAGCGTTGTCATGGGGCGGAAGGAAGCTTTCTTT
CSVVMGRKEAFF
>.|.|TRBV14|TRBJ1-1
TGTGCCAGCAGCCGGAAAAGGGGCACTGAAGCTTTCTTT
CASSRKRGTEAFF
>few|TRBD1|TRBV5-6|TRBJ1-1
TGTGCCAGCAGCTGGGACAGGGCCGCTGAAGCTTTCTTT
CASSWDRAAEAFF
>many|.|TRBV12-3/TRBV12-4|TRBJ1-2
TGTGCCAGCAGTTTAACAGTTGTTAATGGCTACACCTTC
CASSLTVVNGYTF
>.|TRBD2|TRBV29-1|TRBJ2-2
TGCAGCGCTGGGGGACTAGCGGGCACCGGGGAGCTGTTTTTT
CSAGGLAGTGELFF
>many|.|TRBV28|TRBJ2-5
TGTGCCAGCAGTTTCGCTGGGACACAAGAGACCCAGTACTTC
CASSFAGTQETQYF
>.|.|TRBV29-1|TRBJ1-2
TGCAGCTTTGCTTGGGGGCCCGGCTACACCTTC
CSFAWGPGYTF
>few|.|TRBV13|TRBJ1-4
TGTGCCAGCAGCCTCAGGGGAATGGGTGAAAAACTGTTTTTT
CASSLRGMGEKLFF